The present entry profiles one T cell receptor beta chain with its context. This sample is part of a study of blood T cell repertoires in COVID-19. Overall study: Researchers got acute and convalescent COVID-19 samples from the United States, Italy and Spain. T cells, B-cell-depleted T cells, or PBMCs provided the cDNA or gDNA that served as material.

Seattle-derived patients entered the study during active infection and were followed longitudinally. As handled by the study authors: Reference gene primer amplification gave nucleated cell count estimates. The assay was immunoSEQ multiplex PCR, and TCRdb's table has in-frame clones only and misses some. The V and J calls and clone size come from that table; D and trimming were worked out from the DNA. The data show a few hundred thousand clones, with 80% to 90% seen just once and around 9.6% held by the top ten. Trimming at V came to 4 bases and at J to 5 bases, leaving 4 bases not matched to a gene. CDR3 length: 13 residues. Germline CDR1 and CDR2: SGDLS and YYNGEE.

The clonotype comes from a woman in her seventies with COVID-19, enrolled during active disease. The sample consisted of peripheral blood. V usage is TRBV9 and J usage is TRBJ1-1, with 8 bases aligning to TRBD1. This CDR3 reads CASSTGQGTEAFF. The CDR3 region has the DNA TGTGCCAGCAGCACAGGACAGGGTACTGAAGCTTTCTTT.